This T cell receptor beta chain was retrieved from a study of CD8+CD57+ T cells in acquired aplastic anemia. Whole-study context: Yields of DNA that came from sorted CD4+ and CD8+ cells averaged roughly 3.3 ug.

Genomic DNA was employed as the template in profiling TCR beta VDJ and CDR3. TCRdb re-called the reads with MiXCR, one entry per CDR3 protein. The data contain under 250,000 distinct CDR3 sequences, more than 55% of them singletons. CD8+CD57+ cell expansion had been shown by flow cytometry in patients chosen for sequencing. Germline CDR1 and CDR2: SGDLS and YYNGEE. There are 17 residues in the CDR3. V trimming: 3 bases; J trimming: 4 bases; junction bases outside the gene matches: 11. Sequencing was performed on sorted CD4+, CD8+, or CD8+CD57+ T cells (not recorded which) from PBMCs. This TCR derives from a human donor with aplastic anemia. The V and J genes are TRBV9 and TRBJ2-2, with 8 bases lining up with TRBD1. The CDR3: CASSDGPGQGATGELFF. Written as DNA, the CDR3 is TGTGCCAGCAGCGACGGTCCGGGGCAGGGGGCCACCGGGGAGCTGTTTTTT.